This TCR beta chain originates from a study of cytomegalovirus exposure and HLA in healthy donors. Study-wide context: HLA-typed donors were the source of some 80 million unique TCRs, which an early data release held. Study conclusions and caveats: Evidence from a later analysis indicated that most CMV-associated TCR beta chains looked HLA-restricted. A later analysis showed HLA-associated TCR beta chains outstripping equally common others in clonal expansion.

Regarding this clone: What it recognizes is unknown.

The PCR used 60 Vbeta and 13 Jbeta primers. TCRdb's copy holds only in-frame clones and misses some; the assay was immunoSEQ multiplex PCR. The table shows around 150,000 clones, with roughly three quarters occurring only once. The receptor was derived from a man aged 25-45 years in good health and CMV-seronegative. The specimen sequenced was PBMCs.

CDR3 sequence (DNA): TGTGCCAGCCCAATGCACAGGGGGCTTACTGGGCAGCCCCAGCATTTT. As protein: CASPMHRGLTGQPQHF. The chain couples TRBV27 to TRBJ1-5, with 9 bases matching TRBD1. The CDR3 spans 16 residues. Trimming cost V 8 bases and J 7 bases; bases outside gene matches: 15. CDR1 is MNHEY, CDR2 SMNVEV, per germline (reference sequence).